This T cell receptor (beta chain) was sequenced during a study of molecular identifiers for immune sequencing clone quantification. TCRdb reanalysed the PCR reads using MiXCR and keeps one entry per CDR3 protein. The sample has about 500,000 distinct CDR3 sequences; 20% to 25% are singletons. Each library that profiled naive CD8 cells came from roughly 20,000 to 1,000,000 sorted cells with 10%, 30% or 50% RNA. Naive CD8 T cell sorting was performed on the CD8+CD4-CCR7+CD45RA+ phenotype. Study results and limitations: Spiked Jurkat TCR RNA from one cell was reportedly detectable among one million naive cells.

The CDR3 length is 16 residues. Germline V gives CDR1 LNHDA, CDR2 SQIVND (reference sequence). As concerns this clonotype: Its antigen remains unidentified. One end of the junction fails to match germline, which may point to a read error.

The sample taken for sequencing was naive CD8+ T cells from blood, with Jurkat cell RNA spiked in. The sample's subset: FACS-sorted CD8+CD4-CCR7+CD45RA+ naive T cells. The TCR sequence derives from a human donor in good health. Some libraries in this study had Jurkat cell RNA spiked in. The chain has TRBV19 and TRBJ2-5; 7 bases align to TRBD1. The CDR3 DNA reads TGTGGCAGTAGTCCCCTGACAAGGGGGCGAGGAAAGACCCAGTACTTC. Protein sequence: CGSSPLTRGRGKTQYF.